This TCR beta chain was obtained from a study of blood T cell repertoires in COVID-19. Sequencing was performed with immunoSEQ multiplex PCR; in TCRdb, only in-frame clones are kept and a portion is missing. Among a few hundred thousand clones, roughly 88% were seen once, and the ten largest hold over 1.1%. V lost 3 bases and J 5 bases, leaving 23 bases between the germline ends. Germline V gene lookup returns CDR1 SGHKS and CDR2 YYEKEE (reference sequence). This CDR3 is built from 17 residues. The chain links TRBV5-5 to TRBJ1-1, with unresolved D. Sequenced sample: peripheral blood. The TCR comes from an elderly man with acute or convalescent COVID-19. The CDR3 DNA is TGTGCCAGCAGCTCCAACAGACCCTTAAACGGAAAAACTGAAGCTTTCTTT. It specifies CASSSNRPLNGKTEAFF.